The 19 T cell receptor beta chains reported below all come from one sample, sequenced in a study of blood T cell repertoires in COVID-19. Assay used: immunoSEQ multiplex PCR; TCRdb lists only in-frame clones, some missing. The table lists about 240,000 clones, 81% of them singletons. Sequencing was carried out using peripheral blood. The receptors originated from a woman older than 75 with COVID-19, enrolled during active disease.

This clone has only one observation. In DNA, the CDR3 is TGTGCCAGCAGCCCCACTTATGGAAACACCATATATTTT. As protein: CASSPTYGNTIYF. The chain couples TRBV3-1 (or the pseudogene TRBV3-2) to TRBJ1-3; D is unclear. The length of the CDR3 is 13 residues. V lost 4 bases to trimming and J lost 3 bases, with 7 bases between them. CDR1 is LGHDT, CDR2 YNNKEL, per germline (reference sequence).

This clone was detected once. The chain carries TRBV1 and TRBJ2-1; the DNA was not used to check the table's D call, TRBD1. TRBV1 constitutes a pseudogene. There are 17 residues in the CDR3. The CDR3 region has the DNA TGCACCAGCAGCCAAGATCGTCCAAAATCAGGGCCAAAACACCAGTTCTTC. It yields the protein CTSSQDRPKSGPKHQFF.

J is TRBJ2-6 and V is TRBV5-6; D unresolved. The CDR3 spans 14 residues. Germline CDR1 reads SGHDT; CDR2 reads YYEEEE. With 2 bases removed from V and 2 bases from J, the gap between germline ends came to 5 bases. The CDR3 here is CASSFPAGANVLTF. In DNA form, the CDR3 reads TGTGCCAGCAGCTTCCCCGCTGGGGCCAACGTCCTGACTTTC.

This chain connects TRBV5-6 to TRBJ2-1; 9 positions agree with TRBD2. This CDR3 contains 15 residues. Germline loops: CDR1 SGHDT, CDR2 YYEEEE. With V trimmed by 4 bases and J by 3 bases, 5 bases remained unmatched. The CDR3 here is CASSGAGGLYNEQFF. The CDR3 DNA reads TGTGCCAGCAGCGGAGCGGGGGGACTCTACAATGAGCAGTTCTTC.

V gene TRBV19 combines with J gene TRBJ1-1; D possibly corresponds to TRBD1 (6 bases). This CDR3 is built from 18 residues. V was cut by 6 bases and J by 3 bases, with 26 bases left in between. CDR1 LNHDA and CDR2 SQIVND come from the germline V gene (reference sequence). CDR3 nucleotide sequence: TGTGCCAGTAGCCCCTTCTTAAGACAGGCAGTAAAGGACACTGAAGCTTTCTTT. It codes for CASSPFLRQAVKDTEAFF.

The chain couples TRBV19 to TRBJ2-4; a weak D match, TRBD1 (5 bases). Germline V gives CDR1 LNHDA, CDR2 SQIVND (reference sequence). V lost 0 bases and J 3 bases, leaving 12 bases between the germline ends. This CDR3 comprises 16 residues. CDR3 DNA: TGTGCCAGTAGTATAGACGCAGGGTTGATCAAAAACATTCAGTACTTC. It codes for CASSIDAGLIKNIQYF.

This clone appeared once. The CDR3 DNA sequence: TGTGCCAGCAGGCTAGCGGGAGGGCCCTCTGGAGAGACCCAGTACTTC. Protein product: CASRLAGGPSGETQYF. The chain couples TRBV28 to TRBJ2-5; the match to TRBD2 covers 12 bases. There are 16 residues in the CDR3. In germline, CDR1 is MDHEN, CDR2 SYDVKM. With 6 bases clipped from V and 4 bases from J, the junction kept 9 bases outside the gene matches. The variable domain in full, completed from reference TRBV28 and TRBJ2-5, reads DVKVTQSSRYLVKRTGEKVFLECVQDMDHENMFWYRQDPGLGLRLIYFSYDVKMKEKGDIPEGYSVSREKKERFSLILESASTNQTSMYLCASRLAGGPSGETQYFGPGTRLLVL.

V gene TRBV15 combines with J gene TRBJ1-5, with D perhaps matching TRBD1 (5 bases). The germline CDR1 and CDR2 sequences are LNHNV and YYDKDF (reference sequence). The CDR3 covers 16 residues. Trimming stripped 3 bases from V and 1 base from J, with 13 bases between. In DNA, the CDR3 is TGTGCCACCAGCAGGCGTGACAGACGGAGCAATCAGCCCCAGCATTTT. Protein: CATSRRDRRSNQPQHF.

This clone was counted only a few times. J is TRBJ2-1 and V is TRBV6-2 or TRBV6-3; D might be TRBD2 (6 bases). This CDR3 spans 15 amino acids. CDR1 is MNHEY and CDR2 is SVGEGT in the germline V gene. Trimming pared 2 bases from V and 3 bases from J, leaving 11 bases between. CDR3 in amino acids: CASSYGTGVYNEQFF. DNA for the CDR3: TGTGCCAGCAGTTACGGGACGGGAGTCTACAATGAGCAGTTCTTC.

V usage is TRBV16 and J usage is TRBJ1-5; D is possibly TRBD1 (5 bases). Looked up from germline, CDR1 is KGHSY and CDR2 is FQNENV. The CDR3 spans 13 residues. Trimming stripped 5 bases from V and 4 bases from J, with 9 bases between. The CDR3 DNA reads as TGTGCCAGCAGCGTGACAGCGAATCAGCCCCAGCATTTT. Translating it yields CASSVTANQPQHF. Filled out from reference TRBV16 and TRBJ1-5, the complete variable domain reads GEEVAQTPKHLVRGEGQKAKLYCAPIKGHSYVFWYQQVLKNEFKFLISFQNENVFDETGMPKERFSAKCLPNSPCSLEIQATKLEDSAVYFCASSVTANQPQHFGDGTRLSIL.

V is TRBV7-3 and J is TRBJ2-3, with 11 bases aligning to TRBD2. Germline CDR1 and CDR2: SGHTA and FQGTGA. The CDR3 is 14 residues long. The junction had 6 bases not matched to a gene; V was cut back by 5 bases and J by 8 bases. CDR3 coding DNA: TGTGCCAGCAGCCCCGGGACTAGCGGCTTTACGCAGTATTTT. Amino acids: CASSPGTSGFTQYF.

The chain's CDR3 is CASSLGTGKNSPLHF. CDR3 DNA sequence: TGTGCCAGCAGCTTAGGGACAGGGAAGAATTCACCCCTCCACTTT. This chain joins TRBV7-9 and TRBJ1-6; 8 nucleotides align to TRBD1. The CDR3 sequence is 15 residues long. CDR1 is SEHNR and CDR2 is FQNEAQ in the germline V gene (reference sequence). Losses at the gene ends were 1 base for V and 7 bases for J; bases not matched to a gene: 3. Supplemented by reference TRBV7-9 and TRBJ1-6, the full variable domain reads DTGVSQNPRHKITKRGQNVTFRCDPISEHNRLYWYRQTLGQGPEFLTYFQNEAQLEKSRLLSDRFSAERPKGSFSTLEIQRTEQGDSAMYLCASSLGTGKNSPLHFGNGTRLTVT.

The chain links TRBV5-6 to TRBJ1-3; a possible D gene is TRBD1 (5 bases). The CDR3 contains 17 residues. V was cut by 3 bases and J by 0 bases, with 16 bases left in between. Germline V lookup: CDR1 SGHDT, CDR2 YYEEEE. CDR3 bases: TGTGCCAGCAGCTCCCTACGGGACTCTTACTCTGGAAACACCATATATTTT. It codes for CASSSLRDSYSGNTIYF.

This sequence joins TRBV5-1 and TRBJ2-7; TRBD2 matches 16 bases. Looked up from germline, CDR1 is SGHRS and CDR2 is YFSETQ. V shed 4 bases, J shed 7 bases, and the junction held 11 bases outside the gene matches. This CDR3 comprises 17 residues. The chain's CDR3 is CASSPGGLAGGRREQYF. CDR3 bases: TGCGCCAGCAGCCCTGGGGGACTAGCGGGAGGGAGACGGGAGCAGTACTTC.

The rearrangement joins TRBV2 to TRBJ1-4; the D gene is possibly TRBD1 (6 bases). This CDR3 region has 15 residues. The germline V gene has CDR1 SNHLY and CDR2 FYNNEI. V lost 11 bases and J 0 bases, leaving 16 bases between the germline ends. For the CDR3, the DNA is TGTGCCGGAACACGGACAGCTTCAACTAATGAAAAACTGTTTTTT. Its translation: CAGTRTASTNEKLFF.

This clone was seen only a few times. J is TRBJ1-5 and V is TRBV7-2; TRBD1 aligns across 7 bases. Germline-derived CDR1 and CDR2 are SGHTA and FQGNSA. The junction had 2 bases not matched to a gene; V was cut back by 0 bases and J by 6 bases. The CDR3 contains 14 residues. The CDR3 spells CASSLAGGRQPQHF. CDR3 nucleotides: TGTGCCAGCAGCTTAGCAGGGGGCCGTCAGCCCCAGCATTTT.

V gene TRBV19 combines with J gene TRBJ1-3; D possibly corresponds to TRBD1 (6 bases). Germline CDR1 is LNHDA and CDR2 is SQIVND (reference sequence). V lost 7 bases to trimming and J lost 0 bases, with 19 bases between them. This CDR3 is built from 17 residues. CDR3 residues: CASNSDRSPLSGNTIYF. In DNA, the CDR3 is TGTGCCAGTAATTCCGACAGGTCGCCCCTCTCTGGAAACACCATATATTTT. The variable domain in full, with the rest retrieved from reference TRBV19 and TRBJ1-3, is DGGITQSPKYLFRKEGQNVTLSCEQNLNHDAMYWYRQDPGQGLRLIYYSQIVNDFQKGDIAEGYSVSREKKESFPLTVTSAQKNPTAFYLCASNSDRSPLSGNTIYFGEGSWLTVV.

The chain employs TRBV3-1 (or the pseudogene TRBV3-2) and TRBJ1-1; maybe TRBD1 (5 bases). The V gene lost 1 base and the J gene lost 1 base, with 13 bases spanning the gap. Germline V gives CDR1 LGHDT, CDR2 YNNKEL (reference sequence). The CDR3 is 16 amino acids. The CDR3 region is CASSQASGMRNTEAFF. CDR3 DNA sequence: TGTGCCAGCAGCCAAGCATCAGGGATGAGGAACACTGAAGCTTTCTTT.

J is TRBJ2-1 and V is TRBV7-2; 8 nucleotides line up with TRBD1. The CDR3 sequence is 15 residues long. Germline-derived CDR1 and CDR2 are SGHTA and FQGNSA. V lost 5 bases and J lost 0; bases outside the gene matches: 3. The CDR3 DNA sequence: TGTGCCAGCAGCCCAGACAGGGGCTCCTACAATGAGCAGTTCTTC. This sequence encodes CASSPDRGSYNEQFF. Using reference TRBV7-2 and TRBJ2-1 for the parts outside the CDR3, the full variable domain is GAGVSQSPSNKVTEKGKDVELRCDPISGHTALYWYRQSLGQGLEFLIYFQGNSAPDKSGLPSDRFSAERTGGSVSTLTIQRTQQEDSAVYLCASSPDRGSYNEQFFGPGTRLTVL.